This T cell receptor (beta chain) was sequenced in a study of radiotherapy plus CTLA-4 blockade in lung cancer (dated by TCRdb to the late 2010s). General notes on the study: Objective responses were observed in 15% to 20% of enrolled patients, and disease control was achieved in 31%.

To prepare the library, the immunoSEQ multiplex PCR assay was applied. TCRdb limited this immuneACCESS table to in-frame rearrangements with V and J called. A share of clones is missing; checked studies link under half to unresolved V genes, and the rest is unexplained. The sample contains approximately 80,000 clones, less than 85% of them found a single time. The top ten constitute 9.5% to 10% of the sample. From the cysteine up to the phenylalanine, the CDR3 has a length of 16 residues. Of the read, only the CDR3 DNA is kept; its 48 bases are in frame from base 1. For this chain, trimming is 2 bases at the V end and 4 bases at the J end, and the number of junction bases without a gene match is 6. The germline V gene (reference sequence) specifies SEHNR as CDR1 and FQNEAQ as CDR2. As to this clone: Its specific antigen is unknown. Per-base quality was not reported, and no clone a single base away is much larger than it.

The study evaluated CTLA-4 blockade (ipilimumab) given together with focal radiation therapy in patients who had chemo-refractory metastatic non-small-cell lung cancer. What the study reported, not specific to this receptor: After treatment with radiotherapy and ipilimumab, TCR clones that came from tumors expanded in the peripheral blood. The strongest predictors of response, as reported, were early dynamic changes in blood T cell clones along with a rise in serum interferon-beta after radiation.

The sequences come from peripheral blood, collected from a patient treated with radiotherapy plus ipilimumab. This chain joins TRBV7-9 to TRBJ2-7, with TRBD1 identical over 12 junction bases. This TCR derives from a human donor with non-small cell lung cancer whose response to radiotherapy plus ipilimumab could not be evaluated. CDR3 reads: CASSLIGTGGSYEQYF. The nucleotides are TGTGCCAGCAGCTTAATAGGGACAGGGGGCAGTTACGAGCAGTACTTC.